This T cell receptor (beta chain) was found in a study of blood T cells in healthy people across ages. Study information: Template switching caught about one barcoded beta molecule for each two T cells.

V was trimmed by 0 bases and J by 0 bases, leaving 12 bases between them. Germline CDR1 is DFQATT and CDR2 is SNEGSKA (reference sequence). The CDR3 has 16 residues. This clonotype was observed a handful of times. Its antigen is currently unknown. Findings and limits, study-wide: Older age went with lower TCR beta diversity per million T cells, in a roughly linear way. Naive and antigen-experienced cells were not separated, limiting conclusive comparison.

Then a second PCR, running about 6 to 12 cycles, was carried out with a sample-barcoded 5' primer and a J-beta primer mix. TCRdb re-analysed the 5' RACE reads in MiXCR, keeping a single row per CDR3 protein. Of approximately 730,000 distinct CDR3 sequences listed, 40% to 65% are singletons. The receptor comes from a man older than 75 in good health. Sequencing input: blood. The chain recombines TRBV20-1 with TRBJ2-1, with D uncertain. The CDR3 nucleotides are TGCAGTGCTAGAGATAGTGAGACATACTCCTACAATGAGCAGTTCTTC. Translated: CSARDSETYSYNEQFF.